This TCR beta chain was recorded in a study of blood T cells in healthy people across ages. CDR1 MNHNY and CDR2 SVGAGI come from the germline V gene (reference sequence). The germline V and J ends were trimmed by 0 bases and 8 bases, with 13 bases remaining between them. The CDR3 extends over 15 amino acids. Notes on this clonotype: Its cognate antigen is unknown.

For the second PCR, which ran for about 6 to 11 cycles, a sample-barcoded 5' primer and a J-beta primer mix were used. TCRdb reprocessed the 5' RACE reads with MiXCR, giving one entry per CDR3 protein. This repertoire shows about 1.4 million distinct CDR3 sequences, roughly 60% found once; its top ten account for 6.7%. Findings of the study overall: Considered underestimates were the diversity estimates obtained from one million T cells.

This TCR was recovered from a young man in good health. The chain carries TRBV6-6 and TRBJ1-4, with D hard to call. Sequencing input: blood. CDR3 residues: CASSYSERAGEKLFF. Here the CDR3 DNA reads TGTGCCAGCAGTTACTCGGAGAGGGCCGGGGAAAAACTGTTTTTT.